This T cell receptor beta chain originates from a study of Ad26.COV2.S vaccination and SARS-CoV-2 variants. Across the study: In the study, Ad26.COV2.S was injected intramuscularly once, or twice 56 days apart.

Notes on the study in general: There was reportedly substantial breadth in spike-specific CD8+ and CD4+ T cell responses after vaccination.

This CDR3 is 14 amino acids long. V dropped 8 bases and J dropped 5 bases, with 21 bases sitting between them. Germline V CDR1 and CDR2: SQVTM, ANQGSEA. As to this clone: Its antigen is still unknown.

Treatment defined: around 19 received Ad26.COV2.S at low or high dose, single or two shots; about five received placebo; per-sample allocation not given. Sampling happened 63 days after the first vaccine or placebo injection. TCRdb keeps only in-frame clones here, not all; method: immunoSEQ multiplex PCR. The table lists some 290,000 clones, more than 70% of them singletons. Sequenced material: peripheral blood, taken in a trial of Ad26.COV2.S vaccine versus placebo. The chain couples TRBV29-1 to TRBJ1-1, with D uncertain. The receptor was isolated from a person between 18 and 65 years old who received the Ad26.COV2.S COVID-19 vaccine or a placebo. The CDR3 loop is CSPSNDEGTTEAFF. As DNA, the CDR3 is TGCAGCCCCTCGAATGATGAGGGTACTACTGAAGCTTTCTTT.